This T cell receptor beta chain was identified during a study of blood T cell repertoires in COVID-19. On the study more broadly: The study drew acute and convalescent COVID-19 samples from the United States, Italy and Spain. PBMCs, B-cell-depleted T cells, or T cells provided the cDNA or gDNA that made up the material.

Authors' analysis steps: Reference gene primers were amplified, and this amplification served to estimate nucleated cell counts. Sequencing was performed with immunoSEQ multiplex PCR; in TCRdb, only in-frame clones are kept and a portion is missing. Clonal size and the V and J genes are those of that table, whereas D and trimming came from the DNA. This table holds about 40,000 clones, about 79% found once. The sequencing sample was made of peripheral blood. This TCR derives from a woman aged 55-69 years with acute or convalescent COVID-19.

CDR3 nucleotide sequence: TGTGCCACCAGCGTCTTAGACAGACAAAGGACAAATGAGCAGTTCTTC. This codes for CATSVLDRQRTNEQFF. The chain has TRBV15 and TRBJ2-1, with a weak D call TRBD1 (5 bases). Germline V CDR1 and CDR2: LNHNV, YYDKDF (reference sequence). Between the trimmed V and J ends, which lost 5 bases and 7 bases, there was a span of 21 bases. The length of the CDR3 is 16 residues.